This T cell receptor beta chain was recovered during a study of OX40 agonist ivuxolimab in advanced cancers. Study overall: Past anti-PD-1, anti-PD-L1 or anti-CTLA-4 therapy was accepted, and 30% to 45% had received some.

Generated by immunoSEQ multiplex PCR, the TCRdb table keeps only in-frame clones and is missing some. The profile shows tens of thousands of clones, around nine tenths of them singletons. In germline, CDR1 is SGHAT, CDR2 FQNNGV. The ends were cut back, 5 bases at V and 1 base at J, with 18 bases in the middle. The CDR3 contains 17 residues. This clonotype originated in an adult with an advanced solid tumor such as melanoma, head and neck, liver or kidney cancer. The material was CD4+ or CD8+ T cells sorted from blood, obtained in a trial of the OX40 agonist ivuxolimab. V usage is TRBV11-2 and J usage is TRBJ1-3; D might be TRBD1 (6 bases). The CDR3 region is CASSIFGQSYSGNTIYF. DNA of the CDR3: TGTGCCAGCAGCATATTCGGACAGAGCTATTCTGGAAACACCATATATTTT.